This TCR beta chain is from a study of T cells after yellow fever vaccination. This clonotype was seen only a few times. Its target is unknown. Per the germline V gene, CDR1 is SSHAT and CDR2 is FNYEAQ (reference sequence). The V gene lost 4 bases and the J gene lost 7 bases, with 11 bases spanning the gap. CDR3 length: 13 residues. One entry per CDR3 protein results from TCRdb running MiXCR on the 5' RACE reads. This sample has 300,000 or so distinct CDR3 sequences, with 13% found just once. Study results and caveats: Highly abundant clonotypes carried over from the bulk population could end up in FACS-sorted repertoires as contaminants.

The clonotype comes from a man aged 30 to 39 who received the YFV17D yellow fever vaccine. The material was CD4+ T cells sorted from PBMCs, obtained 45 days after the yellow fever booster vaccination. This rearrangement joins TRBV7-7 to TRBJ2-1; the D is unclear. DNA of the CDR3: TGTGCCAGCAGCTCAGGTGTGGGTAATGAGCAGTTCTTC. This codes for CASSSGVGNEQFF. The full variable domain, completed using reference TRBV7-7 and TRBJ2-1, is GAGVSQSPRYKVTKRGQDVTLRCDPISSHATLYWYQQALGQGPEFLTYFNYEAQPDKSGLPSDRFSAERPEGSISTLTIQRTEQRDSAMYRCASSSGVGNEQFFGPGTRLTVL.